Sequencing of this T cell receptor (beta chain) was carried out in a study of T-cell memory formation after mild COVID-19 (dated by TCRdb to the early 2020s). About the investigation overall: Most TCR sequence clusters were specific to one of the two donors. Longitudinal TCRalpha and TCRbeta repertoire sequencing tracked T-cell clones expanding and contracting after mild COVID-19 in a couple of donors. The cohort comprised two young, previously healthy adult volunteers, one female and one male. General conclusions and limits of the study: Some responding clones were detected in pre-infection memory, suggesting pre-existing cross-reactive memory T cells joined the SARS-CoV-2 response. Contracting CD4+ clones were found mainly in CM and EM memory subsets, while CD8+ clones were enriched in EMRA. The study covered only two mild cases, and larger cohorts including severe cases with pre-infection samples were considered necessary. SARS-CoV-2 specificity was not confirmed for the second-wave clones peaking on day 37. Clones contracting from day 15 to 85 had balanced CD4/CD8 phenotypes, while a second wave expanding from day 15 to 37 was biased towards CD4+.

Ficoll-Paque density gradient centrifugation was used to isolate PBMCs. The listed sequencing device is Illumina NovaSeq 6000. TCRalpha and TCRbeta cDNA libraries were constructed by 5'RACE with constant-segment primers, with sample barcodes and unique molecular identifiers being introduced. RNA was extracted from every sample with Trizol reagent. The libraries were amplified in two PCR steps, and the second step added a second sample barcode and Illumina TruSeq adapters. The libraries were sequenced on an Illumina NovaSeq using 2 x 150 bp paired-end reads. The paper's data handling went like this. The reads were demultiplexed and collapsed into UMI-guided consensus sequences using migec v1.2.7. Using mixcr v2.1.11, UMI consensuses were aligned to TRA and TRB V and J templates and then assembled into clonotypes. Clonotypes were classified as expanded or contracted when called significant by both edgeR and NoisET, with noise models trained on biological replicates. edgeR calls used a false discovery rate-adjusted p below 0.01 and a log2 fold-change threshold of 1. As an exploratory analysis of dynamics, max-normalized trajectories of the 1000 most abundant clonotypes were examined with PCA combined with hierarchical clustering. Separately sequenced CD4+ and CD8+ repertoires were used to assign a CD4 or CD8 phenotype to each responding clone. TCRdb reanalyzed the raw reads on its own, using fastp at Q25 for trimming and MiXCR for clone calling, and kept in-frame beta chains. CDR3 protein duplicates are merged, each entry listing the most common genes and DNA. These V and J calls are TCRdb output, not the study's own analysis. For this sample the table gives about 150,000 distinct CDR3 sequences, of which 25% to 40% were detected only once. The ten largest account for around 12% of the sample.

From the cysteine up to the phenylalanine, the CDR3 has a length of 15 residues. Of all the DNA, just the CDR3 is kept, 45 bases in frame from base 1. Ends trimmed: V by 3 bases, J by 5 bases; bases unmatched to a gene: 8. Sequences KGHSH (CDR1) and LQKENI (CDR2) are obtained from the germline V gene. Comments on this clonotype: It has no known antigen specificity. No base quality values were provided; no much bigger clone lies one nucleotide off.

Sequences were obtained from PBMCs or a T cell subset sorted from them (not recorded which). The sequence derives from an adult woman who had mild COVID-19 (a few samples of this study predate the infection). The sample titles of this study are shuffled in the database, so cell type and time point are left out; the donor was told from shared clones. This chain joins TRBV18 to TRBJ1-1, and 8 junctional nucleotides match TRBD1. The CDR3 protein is CASSPDRVEGTEAFF. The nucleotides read TGTGCCAGCTCACCGGACAGGGTGGAGGGGACTGAAGCTTTCTTT.